The next 20 T cell receptor beta chains were all read from a single sample in a study of shared clonotypes between healthy human individuals. Sequenced by immunoSEQ multiplex PCR; TCRdb stores in-frame clones only, minus some. In the table there are fewer than 1.4 million clones, around 78% of which are singletons. Sequencing was done on a sample of memory CD4+ T cells from PBMCs. The subset is: CD45RA-negative fraction. These receptors were collected from a man aged 18 to 30 in good health. Some clones in this sample may be carry-over from other donors' samples.

The genes are TRBV7-8 and TRBJ2-7, with 7 nucleotides matching TRBD2. V was clipped by 7 bases and J by 0 bases; unmatched bases: 9. The CDR3 runs to 15 residues. Germline loops: CDR1 SGHVS, CDR2 FQNEAQ. In nucleotides, the CDR3 is TGTGCCAGCACCACTGGGGGGGGGAACTCCTACGAGCAGTACTTC. Amino acids: CASTTGGGNSYEQYF.

The chain employs TRBV27 and TRBJ2-3; D possibly corresponds to TRBD2 (5 bases). CDR3 length: 15 residues. Germline-derived CDR1 and CDR2 are MNHEY and SMNVEV (reference sequence). V dropped 6 bases and J dropped 4 bases, with 17 bases sitting between them. CDR3 DNA: TGTGCCAGCAGCCGTAAAATAGTGGAGGCAGATACGCAGTATTTT. Protein: CASSRKIVEADTQYF.

The V call is TRBV7-2, the J call TRBJ1-5; D is perhaps TRBD1 (6 bases). Germline CDR1 is SGHTA and CDR2 is FQGNSA. Trimming stripped 4 bases from V and 0 bases from J, with 16 bases between. The CDR3 loop spans 17 amino acids. Written as DNA, the CDR3 is TGTGCCAGCAGCTCCTTGTTCAGGGGTGGTAGCAATCAGCCCCAGCATTTT. This gives the protein CASSSLFRGGSNQPQHF.

This chain joins TRBV28 and TRBJ2-7, with 10 bases matching TRBD2. V lost 7 bases and J lost 2; bases outside the gene matches: 5. CDR1 and CDR2 (germline): MDHEN, SYDVKM. This CDR3 comprises 14 residues. The CDR3 DNA follows: TGTGCCAGCAAATCAAGCGGGAGGGCCTACGAGCAGTACTTC. Its protein is CASKSSGRAYEQYF. Full variable domain (missing parts from reference TRBV28 and TRBJ2-7): DVKVTQSSRYLVKRTGEKVFLECVQDMDHENMFWYRQDPGLGLRLIYFSYDVKMKEKGDIPEGYSVSREKKERFSLILESASTNQTSMYLCASKSSGRAYEQYFGPGTRLTVT.

For this clone: The sample carries other DNA sequences with the same CDR3. The chain joins TRBV7-9 to TRBJ1-5; perhaps TRBD1 as D (5 bases). Germline CDR1 and CDR2: SEHNR and FQNEAQ (reference sequence). The V end was cut by 5 bases, the J end by 2 bases, with 10 bases between. The CDR3 sequence is 14 residues long. The CDR3 reads CASSRQGGNQPQHF. The CDR3 coding sequence is TGTGCCAGCAGCCGCCAGGGTGGCAATCAGCCCCAGCATTTT.

The V and J genes are TRBV6-6 and TRBJ2-7, with D maybe TRBD1 (6 bases). V shed 6 bases and J shed 3 bases, with 18 bases lying between them. CDR1 and CDR2 from the germline V gene are MNHNY and SVGAGI (reference sequence). The CDR3 is made up of 15 amino acids. The CDR3 loop is CASRALGDKDYEQYF. The CDR3 DNA sequence: TGTGCCAGCAGAGCTCTGGGGGACAAGGACTACGAGCAGTACTTC.

V gene TRBV5-1 combines with J gene TRBJ2-7; D tentatively fits TRBD1 or TRBD2 (5 bases each). Trimming took off 2 bases at V and 6 bases at J, with 18 bases between the two ends. From germline, CDR1 is SGHRS and CDR2 YFSETQ. The CDR3 loop spans 15 amino acids. Here the CDR3 DNA reads TGCGCCAGCAGCTTTTCGGCAGGGTGGGGGAGCGAGCAGTACTTC. Translating it yields CASSFSAGWGSEQYF.

The chain employs TRBV4-1 and TRBJ1-2; 7 nucleotides line up with TRBD1. The CDR3 consists of 16 residues. Germline trimming cut 1 base from V and 0 bases from J; bases unmatched to any gene: 5. CDR1 is MGHRA, CDR2 YSYEKL, per germline. CDR3 region: CASSQGDSVANYGYTF. In DNA, the CDR3 is TGCGCCAGCAGCCAAGGGGACAGTGTAGCTAACTATGGCTACACCTTC.

This clone showed up just a few times. J is TRBJ2-1 and V is TRBV5-4; 14 bases align to TRBD2. The CDR3 loop spans 14 amino acids. The junction had 5 bases not matched to a gene; V was cut back by 7 bases and J by 8 bases. The germline V gene encodes CDR1 SGHNT and CDR2 YYREEE (reference sequence). CDR3 DNA sequence: TGTGCCAGCGGGACTAGCGGGAGTCGCTATGAGCAGTTCTTC. Translated, it gives CASGTSGSRYEQFF.

This clone was detected a few times. The chain has TRBV30 and TRBJ1-2; D not certain. The CDR3 consists of 11 residues. Germline V gives CDR1 GTSNPN, CDR2 SVGIG (reference sequence). The CDR3 reads CAGSMNYGYTF. CDR3 DNA sequence: TGTGCAGGGAGTATGAACTATGGCTACACCTTC. Drawing the rest from reference TRBV30 and TRBJ1-2, the complete variable domain is SQTIHQWPATLVQPVGSPLSLECTVEGTSNPNLYWYRQAAGRGLQLLFYSVGIGQISSEVPQNLSASRPQDRQFILSSKKLLLSDSGFYLCAGSMNYGYTFGSGTRLTVV.

A remark on this clone: The same CDR3 arises from other DNA sequences in this sample as well. This sequence joins TRBV2 and TRBJ2-7, with D tentatively TRBD2 (6 bases). Germline values: CDR1 SNHLY, CDR2 FYNNEI. The length of the CDR3 is 13 residues. V lost 6 bases to trimming and J lost 2 bases, with 11 bases between them. The CDR3: CASSELATYEQYF. For the CDR3, the DNA is TGTGCCAGCAGCGAGCTAGCGACCTACGAGCAGTACTTC.

This sequence joins TRBV6-5 and TRBJ2-1; D possibly corresponds to TRBD2 (7 bases). Germline loops: CDR1 MNHEY, CDR2 SVGAGI. CDR3 length: 15 amino acids. Deletions cut 2 bases from V and 3 bases from J, with 11 bases between. CDR3 protein: CASSYGGANYNEQFF. CDR3 in DNA: TGTGCCAGCAGTTACGGGGGGGCCAACTACAATGAGCAGTTCTTC.

This sequence joins TRBV6-1 and TRBJ1-2, with D possibly matching TRBD1 (5 bases). CDR3 length equals 13 residues. Trimming removed 2 bases from V and 6 bases from J, with 10 bases in between. The germline CDR1 and CDR2 sequences are MNHNS and SASEGT. CDR3 bases: TGTGCCAGCAGTGAACAACGGACACATGGCTACACCTTC. This encodes CASSEQRTHGYTF.

The chain is built from TRBV10-3 and TRBJ1-5; D gene unclear. Germline CDR1 and CDR2: ENHRY and SYGVKD. V lost 2 bases and J lost 5, with 4 bases in between. The CDR3 extends over 12 amino acids. The CDR3 DNA sequence: TGTGCCATCAGTGAGCTGCATCAGCCCCAGCATTTT. Protein sequence: CAISELHQPQHF.

Of note for this clone: One base away lies a much larger clone, so this may be a sequencing read error. V is TRBV28 and J is TRBJ2-3, with 12 bases aligning to TRBD2. This CDR3 has 14 residues. Germline CDR1 and CDR2: MDHEN and SYDVKM. The junction had 2 bases not matched to a gene; V was cut back by 5 bases and J by 5 bases. The CDR3: CASSTSGRIDTQYF. DNA of the CDR3: TGTGCCAGCAGTACTAGCGGGAGGATAGATACGCAGTATTTT.

In this sample, this clone turned up once. The chain joins TRBV27 to TRBJ1-2; 11 bases fit TRBD1. V lost 7 bases, J lost 4 bases, and 8 bases stayed unmatched. The CDR3 loop spans 15 amino acids. Per the germline V gene, CDR1 is MNHEY and CDR2 is SMNVEV (reference sequence). CDR3: CASTPRTGGGYGYTF. CDR3 DNA: TGTGCCAGCACTCCCAGGACAGGGGGCGGCTATGGCTACACCTTC.

The V call is TRBV18, the J call TRBJ1-1; D is ambiguous. The germline V and J ends were trimmed by 3 bases and 6 bases, with 11 bases remaining between them. This CDR3 has 13 residues. The germline V gene has CDR1 KGHSH and CDR2 LQKENI. The CDR3 loop reads CASSPQRFSEAFF. The CDR3 DNA is TGTGCCAGCTCACCTCAGCGGTTTTCTGAAGCTTTCTTT.

The chain couples TRBV29-1 to TRBJ2-1; D possibly uses TRBD1 or TRBD2 (5 bases each). This CDR3 is 13 amino acids long. Trimming shortened V by 7 bases and J by 4 bases, and 14 bases separated the two germline ends. The V gene's germline CDR1 is SQVTM and CDR2 ANQGSEA. For the CDR3, the DNA is TGCAGCGGTGTTCGGGGCAGGTACAATGAGCAGTTCTTC. The encoded protein is CSGVRGRYNEQFF.

V usage is TRBV11-2 and J usage is TRBJ2-5; D uncertain. The germline gives CDR1 SGHAT, CDR2 FQNNGV. The V gene lost 4 bases and the J gene lost 5 bases, with 11 bases spanning the gap. The CDR3 sequence is 13 residues long. CDR3 amino acids: CASSSGPQETQYF. Here the CDR3 DNA reads TGTGCCAGCAGCTCTGGTCCCCAGGAGACCCAGTACTTC.

This clone was counted once. This chain uses TRBV19 with TRBJ1-2; D call uncertain. CDR3 length: 11 residues. Germline V lookup: CDR1 LNHDA, CDR2 SQIVND (reference sequence). V gave up 10 bases and J gave up 5 bases, with 11 bases separating them. CDR3 sequence reads: CATQDRYGYTF. The CDR3 DNA is TGTGCCACCCAGGATCGTTATGGCTACACCTTC. Full variable domain (outside the CDR3, taken from reference TRBV19 and TRBJ1-2): DGGITQSPKYLFRKEGQNVTLSCEQNLNHDAMYWYRQDPGQGLRLIYYSQIVNDFQKGDIAEGYSVSREKKESFPLTVTSAQKNPTAFYLCATQDRYGYTFGSGTRLTVV.